This record looks at one T cell receptor (beta chain) sequence and its context. Its specific antigen is unknown. Base qualities were left out, and no much larger clone turns up one base away. The sample is drawn from a study of PD-1 blockade in classical Hodgkin lymphoma (dated by TCRdb to about 2020). Regarding the research as a whole: Nivolumab dosing was 3 mg/kg intravenously every 2 weeks, continuing until either disease progression or unacceptable toxicity. To define a peripheral blood immune signature of response to PD-1 blockade in classical Hodgkin lymphoma, the study combined TCR beta sequencing with CyTOF.

Results and caveats for the whole study, not just this receptor: Baseline TCR diversity was reported to be lower in newly diagnosed patients than in healthy donors and to be lower still in relapsed/refractory patients. Only a single clinical trial cohort was studied, and what caused the repertoire differences, possibly disease activity or prior therapy, remained undefined. Lower diversity was observed in patients in whom nivolumab was started less than 1 year after ASCT, and these patients were excluded from later analyses so that confounding by immune reconstitution would be avoided. Baseline diversity similar to that of newly diagnosed patients was observed in trial patients achieving complete response, whereas significantly lower diversity was observed in partial responders and progressors. CD4+ but not CD8+ TCR diversity rose significantly by C4D1 (p=0.0027 vs p=0.16), most apparent in complete responders (p=0.02).

According to the study, the label for this sample's time point signals: cycle 1 day 1 (C1D1), immediately before nivolumab initiation. Every trial patient had relapsed after autologous stem cell transplantation, and cohorts A, B and C differed in prior brentuximab vedotin exposure. A total of approximately 51 patients with relapsed/refractory classical Hodgkin lymphoma made up the trial cohort, and each patient's best overall response was complete response, partial response or progressive disease. Single-agent nivolumab was administered to trial patients in the multi-cohort phase II CheckMate 205 trial. An independent review committee assessed best overall response by applying the 2007 International Working Group response criteria. Trial PBMCs were collected immediately before nivolumab initiation (C1D1) and during therapy at cycle 2 day 1 and cycle 4 day 1. Peripheral blood was collected in 8 mL Vacutainer Cell Preparation Tubes, from which PBMCs were isolated by centrifugation and then cryopreserved.

The Qiagen DNeasy kit was used to extract genomic DNA from unsorted PBMCs and from the negatively selected CD4+ and CD8+ fractions. Amplification of TCR beta CDR3 regions was done by immunoSEQ multiplex PCR with primers that anneal to V and J segments. A synthetic immune receptor repertoire was used to minimize amplification bias, and any residual bias was removed computationally once sequencing was done. The source study handled its data this way. Repertoire diversity was quantified as the Shannon entropy index using custom Python scripts. Unsorted, CD4+ and CD8+ repertoires were examined separately, except in combined analyses, for which CD4+ and CD8+ sequences were merged in silico. A clone was considered expanded if an increase in frequency of at least 2-fold after treatment relative to C1D1 was found, and a pseudocount of 0.5 was applied to clones undetected at baseline. Clones with 0 or 1 copy at C1D1 were classified as singleton clones, and clones with 2 or more copies were classified as non-singleton clones. Clones expanded in unsorted samples were annotated as CD4+, CD8+ or unknown by matching protein sequences in sorted samples from the same patient. Diversity changes from C1D1 to C4D1 were tested in paired samples using Wilcoxon tests. TCRdb limited this immuneACCESS table to in-frame rearrangements with V and J called. A share of clones is missing; checked studies link under half to unresolved V genes, and the rest is unexplained. V and J calls and clone size come straight from that table; D and trimming were deduced from the DNA. The sample records approximately 100,000 clones, about nine tenths of which are singletons. Approximately 2.8% of the sample belongs to the ten largest clones.

The source was peripheral blood mononuclear cells (PBMCs), collected at baseline. This TCR was recovered from a human donor with classical Hodgkin lymphoma.

The sequenced DNA: TGTGCCAGCAGCGAAAGGGGGGGTAGCAATCAGCCCCAGCATTTT. Its coded protein is CASSERGGSNQPQHF. The rearranged segments are TRBV6-1 and TRBJ1-5; TRBD1 is perhaps the D gene, given 6 matching bases. Including the terminal cysteine and phenylalanine, the CDR3 comprises 15 residues. The retained sequence is limited to the CDR3, 45 bases, with the frame set at the first base. The germline V gene yields MNHNS for CDR1 and SASEGT for CDR2. The V and J ends are trimmed by 6 bases and 0 bases, leaving 12 bases between them.